This T cell receptor beta chain was recorded in a study of blood T cell repertoires in COVID-19 (dated by TCRdb to 2019 to 2021). Concerning the study at large: Samples covering the acute and convalescent phases of COVID-19 were provided by collaborators in the United States, Italy and Spain. The prospective study material was composed of cDNA or gDNA derived from T cells, B-cell-depleted T cells, or PBMCs. Deeply sampled blood TCRbeta repertoires from subjects exposed to, actively infected with, or recovered from COVID-19 were included in the dataset. The repertoires were made available in a free public database intended to serve as a resource for research on the immune response to SARS-CoV-2. Samples came from the ongoing ImmuneRACE study (first 160 participants) plus 1,254 subjects from 6 global collaborators. Nearly every sample came with metadata listing a de-identified subject ID, COVID-19 status, age in years and sex. Where available, HLA class I and class II types were obtained from metadata supplied by the sample provider rather than from assay-based typing. What the authors observed across the whole study: How much clinical and demographic metadata was included differed by source and by participant, and the metadata was provided uncurated.

TCRbeta CDR3 regions were amplified from genomic DNA using the immunoSEQ Assay, a bias-controlled multiplex PCR. From the authors' description of their analysis: The number of nucleated cells in each sample was estimated by amplification of reference gene primers within the assay. To quantify the absolute abundance of each unique TCRbeta CDR3 rearrangement, sequence reads were collapsed and filtered. For each sample, productive Simpson clonality was calculated as the square root of Simpson's diversity index over productive rearrangements. The table comes from immuneACCESS by way of TCRdb, which keeps in-frame sequences with V and J called. Part of the clones is missing from these tables; in studies checked, under half for an unresolved V gene and the rest for unknown reasons. The V and J calls and the clone size are those of that table, but D and trimming were determined from the DNA. Across this sample there are under 15,000 clones, with 88% seen only once. The top ten constitute 25% to 30% of the sample.

The CDR3 starts with the cysteine, ends with the phenylalanine, and has 14 residues. CDR3 DNA is the only sequence kept; it has 42 bases, read in frame from the first base. The trim is 3 bases for V and 0 bases for J, with a gap of 9 bases between the germline ends. For CDR1 and CDR2, the germline V gene lists SGDLS and YYNGEE. Collaborating institutions collected whole blood in K2EDTA tubes following their own protocols. Collaborator samples were shipped for TCRbeta analysis as frozen whole blood, isolated PBMCs, or DNA extracted from either sample type. Note on this clone: Its target antigen remains unknown. No base-level quality is on record; no much larger clone is a single base apart. Other DNA sequences of this sample code for an identical CDR3.

This chain is built from TRBV9 and TRBJ1-1; the D region possibly corresponds to TRBD1 (5 bases align). The receptor comes from a human donor in a cohort sampled during active COVID-19. Specimen: peripheral blood. The CDR3 sequence is CASSGDSLNTEAFF. The nucleotide sequence is given as TGTGCCAGCAGCGGTGACAGTTTGAACACTGAAGCTTTCTTT.